This T cell receptor beta chain is drawn from a study of blood T cell repertoires in COVID-19 (dated by TCRdb to the early 2020s). Some background on the complete study: Samples covering the acute and convalescent phases of COVID-19 were provided by collaborators in the United States, Italy and Spain. The prospective study material was composed of cDNA or gDNA derived from T cells, B-cell-depleted T cells, or PBMCs. Deeply sampled blood TCRbeta repertoires from subjects exposed to, actively infected with, or recovered from COVID-19 were included in the dataset. The repertoires were released in a freely available public database meant as a resource for research on the immune response to SARS-CoV-2. Samples were obtained from the ongoing ImmuneRACE study (first 160 participants) and from some 1,300 subjects provided by 6 global collaborators. A de-identified subject ID, COVID-19 status, age in years and sex were almost always included in the sample metadata. Where available, HLA class I and class II types were taken from metadata supplied by the sample provider and were not determined by assay-based typing.

This clone was found once. This clone's antigen is unknown. No clone much larger than this one lies a single base away; base qualities are absent. Overall study results and their limits: The amount of clinical and demographic metadata varied by source and participant and was provided uncurated.

A second Seattle source provided samples from volunteer blood donors who had recovered from COVID-19. Each collaborating institution followed its own protocols to collect whole blood in K2EDTA tubes. For TCRbeta analysis, collaborator samples were shipped as frozen whole blood, as isolated PBMCs, or as DNA extracted from either sample type. The immunoSEQ Assay, a bias-controlled multiplex PCR, was used to amplify TCRbeta CDR3 regions from genomic DNA. In the paper's pipeline: Within the assay, amplification of reference gene primers was used to estimate how many nucleated cells each sample contained. To quantify the absolute abundance of each unique TCRbeta CDR3 rearrangement, sequence reads were collapsed and filtered. For each sample, productive Simpson clonality was calculated as the square root of Simpson's diversity index over productive rearrangements. The source is immuneACCESS, and TCRdb retained only in-frame sequences with V and J called. Part of the clones is not carried over; for the studies checked, unresolved V genes explain less than half of this, and the remainder is unexplained. That table supplies the V and J calls and clone size; D and trimming were determined from the DNA. Recorded for this sample are under 200,000 clones; approximately 88% of them occurred a single time. Under 5% of the sample rests with the top ten.

Trimming takes 5 bases off V and 7 bases off J; junction bases not matched to a gene: 11. CDR1 and CDR2 are drawn from the germline V gene: SGHTA, FQGNSA. Taken from cysteine to phenylalanine, the CDR3 has 16 residues. Left in the record is the CDR3 DNA by itself, 48 bases read in frame from the first base. The sample consisted of peripheral blood. The source of this sequence is a woman aged 55-75 years who had recovered from COVID-19. The chain is assembled from TRBV7-2 and TRBJ2-5, with 12 middle bases fitting TRBD2. The CDR3 region reads CASSTSLAGGLSTQYF. The sequenced DNA: TGTGCCAGCAGCACATCACTAGCGGGGGGCCTGTCGACCCAGTACTTC.